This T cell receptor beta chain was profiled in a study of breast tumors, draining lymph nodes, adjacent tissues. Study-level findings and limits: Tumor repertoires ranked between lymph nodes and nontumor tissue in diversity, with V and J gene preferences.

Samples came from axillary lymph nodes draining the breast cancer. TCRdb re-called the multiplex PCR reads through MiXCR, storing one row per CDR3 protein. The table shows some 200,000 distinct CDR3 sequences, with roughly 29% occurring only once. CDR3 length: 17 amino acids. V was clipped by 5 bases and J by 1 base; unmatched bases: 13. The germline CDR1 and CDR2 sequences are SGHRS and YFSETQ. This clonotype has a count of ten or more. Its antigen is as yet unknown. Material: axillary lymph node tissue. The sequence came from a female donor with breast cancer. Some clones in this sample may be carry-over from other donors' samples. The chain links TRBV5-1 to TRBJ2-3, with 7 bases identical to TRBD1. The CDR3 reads CASRLYYRGRGTDTQYF. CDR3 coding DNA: TGCGCCAGCAGATTATACTACAGGGGCCGGGGCACAGATACGCAGTATTTT. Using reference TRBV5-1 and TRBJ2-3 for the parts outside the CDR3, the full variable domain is KAGVTQTPRYLIKTRGQQVTLSCSPISGHRSVSWYQQTPGQGLQFLFEYFSETQRNKGNFPGRFSGRQFSNSRSEMNVSTLELGDSALYLCASRLYYRGRGTDTQYFGPGTRLTVL.